This T cell receptor (beta chain) comes out of a study of ipilimumab plus nivolumab after autologous stem cell transplantation. Some clones are missing from TCRdb's copy, which holds only in-frame ones; the method was immunoSEQ multiplex PCR. The top ten clones hold 2.2% of a sample with about 84,000 clones, 83% of them seen once. V was pared by 7 bases and J by 4 bases, with 3 bases of the junction left unmatched. Germline lookup yields CDR1 MNHNS and CDR2 SASEGT. This CDR3 has 12 residues. Regarding this clone: Antigen unknown.

Findings and caveats of the study: The authors say TCR, Treg and microbiome findings warrant further study.

This chain connects TRBV6-1 to TRBJ1-2; TRBD1 matches at 7 bases. The sample in question was PBMCs, obtained in a trial of ipilimumab plus nivolumab as post-transplant consolidation. The clonotype comes from a male donor with diffuse large B-cell lymphoma. This CDR3 is CASKTGIYGYTF. The CDR3 region has the DNA TGTGCCAGCAAGACAGGGATCTATGGCTACACCTTC.